This T cell receptor (beta chain) was recorded in a study of cytomegalovirus exposure and HLA in healthy donors. General study points: Most CMV-associated TCR beta chains appeared HLA-restricted in a later analysis. Presence/absence analyses supposed approximately even sequencing depth among donors.

PCR primers comprised 60 Vbeta and 13 Jbeta primers. Method: immunoSEQ multiplex PCR; TCRdb's copy keeps in-frame clones and lacks some. The table includes around 200,000 clones, 60% to 80% detected once. As to this clone: Its antigen is not known.

This CDR3 has 15 amino acids. Germline-derived CDR1 and CDR2 are SGHVS and FQNEAQ. The germline V and J ends were trimmed by 2 bases and 2 bases, with 11 bases remaining between them. The specimen sequenced was PBMCs. The receptor was derived from a man aged 18 to 30 in good health and CMV-seronegative. The chain couples TRBV7-8 to TRBJ2-3; no clear D. The chain's CDR3 is CASSLLAAVTDTQYF. CDR3 DNA: TGTGCCAGCAGCTTACTCGCGGCCGTCACAGATACGCAGTATTTT.